These T cell receptor beta chains were read from a single sample in a study of identical twins. Via MiXCR, TCRdb re-called the 5' RACE reads, giving one row per CDR3 protein. The sample yields 310,000 or so distinct CDR3 sequences, 6.5% to 9.5% seen once. The data also belong to a second study, concerning yellow fever vaccine responses in identical twins.

Sequencing used memory (CD45RO+) T cells sorted from blood. These receptor sequences come from a woman younger than 30 in good health. Each CDR3 is given without its conserved first and last residue. Each record gives: clone size, V gene, J gene, CDR3 protein. Where a row states a size, it is once, few, many or the class of an expanded clone; other rows omit it.

>-|TRBV20-1|TRBJ2-1
SARDPASSYNEQF
>many|TRBV25-1|TRBJ2-2
ASHPNTGELF
>-|TRBV2|TRBJ2-1
TFRMTSGRFKSSYNEQF
>-|TRBV6-2/TRBV6-3|TRBJ2-2
ATATGGNTGELF
>many|TRBV28|TRBJ2-7
ASRGDGPYEQY
>-|TRBV29-1|TRBJ1-1
SVAPGGNTGAF
>-|TRBV2|TRBJ2-1
ASKRLAGVYEQF
>few|TRBV2|TRBJ2-5
ASSELAGGSYQETQY
>-|TRBV9|TRBJ2-7
ASSVGADGSYEQY
>-|TRBV7-2|TRBJ2-1
TSSPTSVGEQF
>many|TRBV12-3/TRBV12-4|TRBJ1-6
ASKQSWAVNSPLH
>-|TRBV27|TRBJ2-7
ASRGMGQLYEQY
>few|TRBV6-1|TRBJ2-2
ASTVTGMGNTGELF
>few|TRBV7-3|TRBJ2-3
ASSPGGSRSDTQY
>once|TRBV7-7|TRBJ2-2
ASSQDRTGELF
>-|TRBV5-1|TRBJ1-3
ASSYSGGSSGNTIY
>few|TRBV20-1|TRBJ2-5
SARSGGDIETQY
>-|TRBV5-1|TRBJ2-1
ASSPTAGAYNEQF
>few|TRBV12-3/TRBV12-4|TRBJ2-7
ASRPGLAGSEQY
>few|TRBV7-2|TRBJ2-7
ASSLEAGASYEQY
>many|TRBV10-3|TRBJ1-3
ATQSGGNTIY
>-|TRBV7-2|TRBJ2-1
ASRPPATNEQF
>-|TRBV5-1|TRBJ1-1
ASSLDRAAKNTEAF
>many|TRBV10-3|TRBJ2-3
AISQHSMTGPPDTQY
>many|TRBV6-5|TRBJ1-6
ASRHLTGGLSYNSPLH
>many|TRBV7-6|TRBJ2-1
ASSSRRASSYNEQF
>few|TRBV9|TRBJ2-3
ASSEQGSDTQY
>many|TRBV3-1|TRBJ2-1
ASSPSRNRGWNEQF
>many|TRBV5-1|TRBJ2-3
ASTQNAGRSTDTQY
>-|TRBV12-3/TRBV12-4|TRBJ1-4
ASSFLEKLF
>many|TRBV6-7|TRBJ2-3
GLTGNQY
>few|TRBV28|TRBJ2-1
ASSSLSGGTFNEQF
>many|TRBV7-8|TRBJ2-3
ASSLVPAATDTQY
>few|TRBV6-5|TRBJ2-3
ASSLLRGSGSLDTQY
>few|TRBV28|TRBJ1-1
ASSSAGAGMNTEAF
>-|TRBV3-1|TRBJ2-3
ASSQDGVSTDTQY
>-|TRBV19|TRBJ2-5
ASSRDTSTQY
>-|TRBV27|TRBJ1-6
ASSFRWEGSPLH
>-|TRBV11-2|TRBJ1-2
ASSLSWGGGYGYT
>few|TRBV5-5|TRBJ2-2
ASSWGQVEGELF